The text below deals with one T cell receptor beta chain. The antigen is undetermined. This entry comes from a study of cytomegalovirus exposure and HLA in healthy donors. The method was immunoSEQ multiplex PCR; TCRdb's version includes in-frame clones alone and lacks a portion of them. The table includes about 83,000 clones, 95% to 97% detected once. Looked up from germline, CDR1 is SEHNR and CDR2 is FQNEAQ (reference sequence). The CDR3 runs to 16 residues. Germline trimming cut 1 base from V and 5 bases from J; bases unmatched to any gene: 9. Findings of the study overall: Cytomegalovirus association was assigned to about 150 TCR beta chains. Per published reports, the classifier diagnosed cytomegalovirus status with high specificity and sensitivity.

The chain combines TRBV7-9 with TRBJ1-1, with TRBD1 matching 8 bases. Sequencing was carried out using PBMCs. The source is a woman aged 18-35 years in good health and CMV-seronegative. Written as DNA, the CDR3 is TGTGCCAGCAGCTTAGGAGGACAGGGTCTGTGGACTGAAGCTTTCTTT. Translating it yields CASSLGGQGLWTEAFF.